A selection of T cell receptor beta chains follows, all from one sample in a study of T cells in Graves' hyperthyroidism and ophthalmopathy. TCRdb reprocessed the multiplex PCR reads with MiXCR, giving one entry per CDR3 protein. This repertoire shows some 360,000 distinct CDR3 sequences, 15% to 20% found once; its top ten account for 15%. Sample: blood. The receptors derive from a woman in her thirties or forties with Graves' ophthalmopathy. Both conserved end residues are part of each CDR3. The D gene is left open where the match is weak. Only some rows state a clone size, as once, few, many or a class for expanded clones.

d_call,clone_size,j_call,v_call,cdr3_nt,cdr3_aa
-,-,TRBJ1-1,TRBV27,TGTGCCAGCAGTTTAGATCGGTATTATGAAGCTTTCTTT,CASSLDRYYEAFF
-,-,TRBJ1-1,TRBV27,TGTGCCAGCAGACCCCCGGGGCCGCCGAAAGCTTTCTTT,CASRPPGPPKAFF
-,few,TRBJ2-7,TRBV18,TGTGCCAGCTCACCCCGCCGGTTTTCCTACGAGCAGTACTTC,CASSPRRFSYEQYF
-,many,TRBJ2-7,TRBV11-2,TGTGCCAGCAGCGGGAATTACGGGCAGTACTTC,CASSGNYGQYF
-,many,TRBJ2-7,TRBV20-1,TGCAGTGCTAGGGAGGGGGACTACGAGCAGTACTTC,CSAREGDYEQYF
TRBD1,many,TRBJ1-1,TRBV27,TGTGCCAGCACTCCAGACAGGGAGTGGACTGAAGCTTTCTTT,CASTPDREWTEAFF
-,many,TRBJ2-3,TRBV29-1,TGCAGCGTTGAAGCGAATAGCGCCTTCACAGATACGCAGTATTTT,CSVEANSAFTDTQYF
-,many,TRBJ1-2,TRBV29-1,TGCAGCGTTGAAGGGAGGGGCGGTTTCGCTGGCTACACCTTC,CSVEGRGGFAGYTF
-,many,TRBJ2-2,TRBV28,TGTGCCAGCAGTCTAGGGACACTGAACACCGGGGAGCTGTTTTTT,CASSLGTLNTGELFF
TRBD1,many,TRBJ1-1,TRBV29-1,TGCAGCGGTGACAGGGGAGGCACTGAAGCTTTCTTT,CSGDRGGTEAFF
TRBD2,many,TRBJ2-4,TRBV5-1,TGCGCCAGCAGCCCCCTTCTAGCGGGAGCCAAAAACATTCAGTACTTC,CASSPLLAGAKNIQYF
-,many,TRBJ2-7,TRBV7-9,TGTGCCAGCAGCTTAGAGACGGACTCCTACGAGCAGTACTTC,CASSLETDSYEQYF
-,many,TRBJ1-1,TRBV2,TGTGCCAGCAGTGTGGCGTTAAGGGCTGAAGCTTTCTTT,CASSVALRAEAFF
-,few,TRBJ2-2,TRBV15,TGTGCCACCAGCAGAGCAGACAGGCTACCCGGGGAGCTGTTTTTT,CATSRADRLPGELFF
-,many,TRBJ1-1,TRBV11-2,TGTGCCAGCAGCATGCGGACGGGTGAAGCTTTCTTT,CASSMRTGEAFF
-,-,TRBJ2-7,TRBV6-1,TGTGCCAGCAGTGATGTGCGGTTGGGCTACGAGCAGTACTTC,CASSDVRLGYEQYF
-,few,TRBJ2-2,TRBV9,TGTGCCAGCAGCGTAGTAGCCCTGGACAGCGCGAACACCGGGGAGCTGTTTTTT,CASSVVALDSANTGELFF
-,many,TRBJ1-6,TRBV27,TGTGCCAGCAGTTTATATCAGCCACACAGCCTTAATTCACCCCTCCACTTT,CASSLYQPHSLNSPLHF
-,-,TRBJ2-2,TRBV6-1,TGTGCCAGCAGGGCACAGGCGATCGGGGAGCTGTTTTTT,CASRAQAIGELFF
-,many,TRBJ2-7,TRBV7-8,TGTGCCAGCAGCCTGACAATTGCCTACGAGCAGTACTTC,CASSLTIAYEQYF
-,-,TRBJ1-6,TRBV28,TGTGCCAGCCTTTGGGGCAACAATTCACCCCTCCACTTT,CASLWGNNSPLHF
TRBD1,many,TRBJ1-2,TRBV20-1,TGCAGTGCTGGGGGACAGCTTTTTAACTATGGCTACACCTTC,CSAGGQLFNYGYTF
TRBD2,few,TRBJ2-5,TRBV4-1,TGCGCCAGCAGCCAAGCCCACTCCGGGACTAGCGGGCTCCAAGAGACCCAGTACTTC,CASSQAHSGTSGLQETQYF
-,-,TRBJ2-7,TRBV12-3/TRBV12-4,TGTGCCAGCAGTTTAGAGAGAAGCTCCTACGAGCAGTACTTC,CASSLERSSYEQYF
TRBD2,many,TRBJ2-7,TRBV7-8,TGTGCCAGCAGCTTAGGAACTAGCGGGAGTGGGTACGAGCAGTACTTC,CASSLGTSGSGYEQYF
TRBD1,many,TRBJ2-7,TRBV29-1,TGCAGCGTTGAACTCAGGGGGTACGAGCAGTACTTC,CSVELRGYEQYF
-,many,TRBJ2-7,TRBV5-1,TGCGCCAGCAGCTTGCCAGAGGGCTACGAGCAGTACTTC,CASSLPEGYEQYF
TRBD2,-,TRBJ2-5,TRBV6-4,TGTGCCAGCACCAAGACTAGCGGGAGGGCCTCCGAGACCCAGTACTTC,CASTKTSGRASETQYF
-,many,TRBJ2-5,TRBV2,TGTGCCAGCAGTGGAACTCGAGAGACCCAGTACTTC,CASSGTRETQYF
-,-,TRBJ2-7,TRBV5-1,TGCGCCAGCAGCTTGGGACCGGGGCAGGACGAGCAGTACTTC,CASSLGPGQDEQYF
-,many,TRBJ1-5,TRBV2,TGTGCCACCTCGAGGGGATATGGCAATCAGCCCCAGCATTTT,CATSRGYGNQPQHF
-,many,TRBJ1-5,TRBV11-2,TGTGCCAGCGCGGACACCGATCAGCCCCAGCATTTT,CASADTDQPQHF
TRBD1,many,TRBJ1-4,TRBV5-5,TGTGCCAGCAGCTCTCCCGGGACAGTTGATGAAAAACTGTTTTTT,CASSSPGTVDEKLFF
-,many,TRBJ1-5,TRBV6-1,TGTGCCACCATCCCCTCGGGAACCAATCAGCCCCAGCATTTT,CATIPSGTNQPQHF
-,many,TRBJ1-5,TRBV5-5,TGTGCCAGCAGCTTTGGCAGGGCGAATCAGCCCCAGCATTTT,CASSFGRANQPQHF
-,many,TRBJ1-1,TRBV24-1,TGTGCCACCAGTGACCCCACGAACACTGAAGCTTTCTTT,CATSDPTNTEAFF
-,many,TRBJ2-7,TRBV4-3,TGCGCCAGCAGCCAAGAGTCAGGCAACTACGAGCAGTACTTC,CASSQESGNYEQYF
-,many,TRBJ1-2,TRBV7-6,TGTGCCAGCAGCTTGTCCCCTATACAGGGCGACTATGGCTACACCTTC,CASSLSPIQGDYGYTF
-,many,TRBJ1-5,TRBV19,TGTGCCAGTAGTATTCCCGGGGGCCGTCAGCCCCAGCATTTT,CASSIPGGRQPQHF
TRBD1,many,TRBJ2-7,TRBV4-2,TGTGCCAGCAGCCAAGGTGGGGGGGGACAGGGGGGTTACGAGCAGTACTTC,CASSQGGGGQGGYEQYF
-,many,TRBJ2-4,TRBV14,TGTGCCAGCAGCCTGATGGGTCGTGGTGGGAACATTCAGTACTTC,CASSLMGRGGNIQYF
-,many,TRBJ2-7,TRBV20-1,TGCAGTGCTAATTTTGAAGCCCACGAGCAGTACTTC,CSANFEAHEQYF
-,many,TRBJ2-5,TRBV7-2,TGTGCCAGCAGCTTAGCAATAGGGGATCCCCCTGAGACCCAGTACTTC,CASSLAIGDPPETQYF
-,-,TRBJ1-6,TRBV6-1,TGTGCCAGCAGGACCGAAGCCCCCGCTGCGTTTTATAATTCACCCCTCCACTTT,CASRTEAPAAFYNSPLHF
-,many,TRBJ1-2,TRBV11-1,TGTGCCAGCAGCTCTAGTGTTTCAACGGGATACCTCCTCCGGGGCTACACCTTC,CASSSSVSTGYLLRGYTF
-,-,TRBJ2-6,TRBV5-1,TGCGCCAGCAGCCCGGGGTCCCTCTCTGGGGCCAACGTCCTGACTTTC,CASSPGSLSGANVLTF
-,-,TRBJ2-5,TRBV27,TGTGCCAGCAGACCCCCGGGACGACCCCAAGAGACCCAGTACTTC,CASRPPGRPQETQYF
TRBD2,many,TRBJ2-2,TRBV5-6,TGTGCCAGCAGCTTGTCTGGCGGGAGTCCCGGGGAGCTTTTTTTT,CASSLSGGSPGELFF
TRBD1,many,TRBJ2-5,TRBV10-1,TGCGCCAGCAGTGACCTTGGGACAGGGAAAGAGACCCAGTACTTC,CASSDLGTGKETQYF
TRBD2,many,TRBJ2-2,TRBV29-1,TGCAGCGTAAGGACTAGCGGGAGAGGAGTCCCCGGGGAGCTGTTTTTT,CSVRTSGRGVPGELFF